Listed below are T cell receptor beta chains from one sample, sequenced in a study of blood T cell repertoires in COVID-19. Assay: immunoSEQ multiplex PCR; the TCRdb copy retains only in-frame clones and omits some. The sample holds approximately 300,000 clones, about 90% seen once. What was sequenced was PBMCs or T cells enriched from blood (not recorded which). Receptors originate from a woman between 25 and 40 years old who had recovered from COVID-19. Each CDR3 is given with its conserved first and last residue. The order of the fields is clone size, J gene, D gene, V gene, CDR3 protein, CDR3 DNA. The D gene is left open where the match is weak. Size is omitted from some rows. Given values are once, few, many or a class for expanded clones.

abundance: -
j_gene: TRBJ2-5
d_gene: -
v_gene: TRBV29-1
CDR3aa: CSHGGSQETQYF
CDR3nt: TGCAGCCATGGTGGCAGCCAAGAGACCCAGTACTTC

abundance: -
j_gene: TRBJ1-4
d_gene: TRBD1
v_gene: TRBV6-6
CDR3aa: CASRPRDRYEKLFF
CDR3nt: TGTGCCAGCAGGCCCCGGGACAGATATGAAAAACTGTTTTTT

abundance: -
j_gene: TRBJ1-2
d_gene: -
v_gene: TRBV7-2
CDR3aa: CASSQGGTRGYGYTF
CDR3nt: TGTGCCAGCAGCCAGGGAGGCACACGGGGCTATGGCTACACCTTC

abundance: -
j_gene: TRBJ2-5
d_gene: TRBD2
v_gene: TRBV30
CDR3aa: CAWSATRTSGWEETQYF
CDR3nt: TGTGCCTGGAGTGCAACACGTACTAGCGGGTGGGAAGAGACCCAGTACTTC

abundance: once
j_gene: TRBJ1-1
d_gene: -
v_gene: TRBV30
CDR3aa: CAALTGTAFF
CDR3nt: TGTGCCGCACTCACAGGGACGGCTTTCTTT

abundance: -
j_gene: TRBJ1-2
d_gene: TRBD1
v_gene: TRBV9
CDR3aa: CASSVGIQGARNYGYTF
CDR3nt: TGTGCCAGCAGCGTGGGTATACAGGGGGCGCGGAACTATGGCTACACCTTC

abundance: -
j_gene: TRBJ2-1
d_gene: TRBD2
v_gene: TRBV6-5
CDR3aa: CASSSYSGEDNEQFF
CDR3nt: TGTGCCAGCAGCTCCTATAGCGGGGAAGACAATGAGCAGTTCTTC

abundance: -
j_gene: TRBJ1-1
d_gene: -
v_gene: TRBV11-1
CDR3aa: CASSRGATEAFF
CDR3nt: TGTGCCAGCAGCCGGGGGGCCACTGAAGCTTTCTTT

abundance: -
j_gene: TRBJ2-3
d_gene: TRBD2
v_gene: TRBV9
CDR3aa: CASSEGLAGRDTQYF
CDR3nt: TGTGCCAGCAGCGAGGGACTAGCGGGGAGAGATACGCAGTATTTT

abundance: -
j_gene: TRBJ1-2
d_gene: -
v_gene: TRBV19
CDR3aa: CASSKGDSYGYTF
CDR3nt: TGTGCCAGTAGTAAGGGCGACAGCTATGGCTACACCTTC

abundance: many
j_gene: TRBJ2-3
d_gene: TRBD1
v_gene: TRBV7-6
CDR3aa: CASSRDSITDTQYF
CDR3nt: TGTGCCAGCAGCAGGGACAGTATCACAGATACGCAGTATTTT

abundance: -
j_gene: TRBJ1-2
d_gene: -
v_gene: TRBV4-1
CDR3aa: CASSQVEGGKGDDGYTF
CDR3nt: TGCGCCAGCAGCCAAGTAGAAGGAGGAAAAGGAGATGATGGCTACACCTTC